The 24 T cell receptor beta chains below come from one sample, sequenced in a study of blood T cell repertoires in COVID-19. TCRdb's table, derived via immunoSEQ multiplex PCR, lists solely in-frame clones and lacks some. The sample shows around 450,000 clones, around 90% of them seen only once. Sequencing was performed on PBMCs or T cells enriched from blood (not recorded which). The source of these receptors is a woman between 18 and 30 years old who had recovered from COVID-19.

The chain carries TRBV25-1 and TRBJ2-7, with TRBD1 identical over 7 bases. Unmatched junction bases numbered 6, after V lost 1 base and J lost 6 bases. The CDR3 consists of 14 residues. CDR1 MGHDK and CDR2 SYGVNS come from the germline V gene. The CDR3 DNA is TGTGCCAGCAGTGAATTGGGGGCAGGGGGCGAGCAGTACTTC. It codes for CASSELGAGGEQYF.

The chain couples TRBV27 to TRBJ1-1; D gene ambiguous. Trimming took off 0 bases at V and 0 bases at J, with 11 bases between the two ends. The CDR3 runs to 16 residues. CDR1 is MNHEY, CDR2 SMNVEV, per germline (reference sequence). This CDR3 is CASSLSSGVMNTEAFF. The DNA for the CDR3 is TGTGCCAGCAGTTTATCTTCAGGCGTAATGAACACTGAAGCTTTCTTT.

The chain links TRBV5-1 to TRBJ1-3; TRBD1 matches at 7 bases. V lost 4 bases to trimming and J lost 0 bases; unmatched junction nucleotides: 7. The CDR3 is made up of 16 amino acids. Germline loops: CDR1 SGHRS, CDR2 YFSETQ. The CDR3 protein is CASSENAGGSGNTIYF. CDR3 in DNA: TGCGCCAGCAGCGAGAACGCAGGGGGCTCTGGAAACACCATATATTTT.

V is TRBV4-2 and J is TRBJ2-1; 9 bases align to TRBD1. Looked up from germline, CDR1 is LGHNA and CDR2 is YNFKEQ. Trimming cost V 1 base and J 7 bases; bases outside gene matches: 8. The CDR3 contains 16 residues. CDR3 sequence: CASSQAAGTGTNEQFF. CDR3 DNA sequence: TGTGCCAGCAGCCAAGCCGCCGGGACAGGGACGAATGAGCAGTTCTTC.

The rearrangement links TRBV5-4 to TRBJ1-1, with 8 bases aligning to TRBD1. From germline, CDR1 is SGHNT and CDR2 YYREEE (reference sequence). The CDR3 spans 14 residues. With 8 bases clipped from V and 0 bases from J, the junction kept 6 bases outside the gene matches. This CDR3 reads CASQRQGMNTEAFF. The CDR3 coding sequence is TGTGCCAGTCAAAGACAGGGGATGAACACTGAAGCTTTCTTT. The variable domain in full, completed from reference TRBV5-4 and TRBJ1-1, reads ETGVTQSPTHLIKTRGQQVTLRCSSQSGHNTVSWYQQALGQGPQFIFQYYREEENGRGNFPPRFSGLQFPNYSSELNVNALELDDSALYLCASQRQGMNTEAFFGQGTRLTVV.

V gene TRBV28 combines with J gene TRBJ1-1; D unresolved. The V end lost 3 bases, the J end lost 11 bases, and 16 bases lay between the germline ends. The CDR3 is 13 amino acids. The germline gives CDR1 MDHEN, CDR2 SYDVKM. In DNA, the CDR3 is TGTGCCAGCAGTTTGACGGGTCCCGGGAGGGCTTTCTTT. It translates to CASSLTGPGRAFF.

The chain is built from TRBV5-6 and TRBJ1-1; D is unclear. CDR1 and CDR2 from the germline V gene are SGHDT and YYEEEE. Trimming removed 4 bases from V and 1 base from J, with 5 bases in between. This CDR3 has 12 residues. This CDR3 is CASSAWNTEAFF. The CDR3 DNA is TGTGCCAGCAGCGCGTGGAACACTGAAGCTTTCTTT.

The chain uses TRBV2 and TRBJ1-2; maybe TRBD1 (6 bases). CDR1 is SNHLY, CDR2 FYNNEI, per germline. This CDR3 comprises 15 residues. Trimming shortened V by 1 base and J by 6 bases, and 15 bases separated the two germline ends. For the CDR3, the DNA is TGTGCCAGCAGTGAAGAGGGAAGGGGGGGAGATGGCTACACCTTC. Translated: CASSEEGRGGDGYTF.

The CDR3 sequence is CAWISGLSYEQYF. The CDR3 bases are TGTGCCTGGATTTCTGGCCTCTCCTACGAGCAGTACTTC. The J gene is TRBJ2-7, the V gene TRBV30; D remains ambiguous. CDR3 length equals 13 residues. V was clipped by 4 bases and J by 0 bases, with 10 bases between them. Looked up from germline, CDR1 is GTSNPN and CDR2 is SVGIG (reference sequence).

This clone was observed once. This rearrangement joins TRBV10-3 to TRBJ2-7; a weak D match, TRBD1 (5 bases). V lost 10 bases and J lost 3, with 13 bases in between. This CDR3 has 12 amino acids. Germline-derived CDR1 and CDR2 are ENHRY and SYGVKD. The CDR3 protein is CATKTEYYEQYF. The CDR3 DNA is TGTGCCACAAAGACAGAGTACTACGAGCAGTACTTC.

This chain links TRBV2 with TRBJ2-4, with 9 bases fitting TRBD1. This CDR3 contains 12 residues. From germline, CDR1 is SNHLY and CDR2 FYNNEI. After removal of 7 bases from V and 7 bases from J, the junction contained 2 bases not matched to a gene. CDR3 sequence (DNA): TGTGCCAGCATGGACAGGGGTAACATTCAGTACTTC. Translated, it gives CASMDRGNIQYF.

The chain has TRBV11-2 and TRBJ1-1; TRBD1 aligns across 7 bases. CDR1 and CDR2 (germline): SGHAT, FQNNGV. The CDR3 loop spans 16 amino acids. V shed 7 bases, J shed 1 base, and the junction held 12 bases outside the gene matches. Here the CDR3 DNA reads TGTGCCAGCACCCAGGGACCCGACAGGGAGAACACTGAAGCTTTCTTT. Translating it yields CASTQGPDRENTEAFF. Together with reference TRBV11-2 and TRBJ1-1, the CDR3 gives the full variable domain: EAGVAQSPRYKIIEKRQSVAFWCNPISGHATLYWYQQILGQGPKLLIQFQNNGVVDDSQLPKDRFSAERLKGVDSTLKIQPAKLEDSAVYLCASTQGPDRENTEAFFGQGTRLTVV.

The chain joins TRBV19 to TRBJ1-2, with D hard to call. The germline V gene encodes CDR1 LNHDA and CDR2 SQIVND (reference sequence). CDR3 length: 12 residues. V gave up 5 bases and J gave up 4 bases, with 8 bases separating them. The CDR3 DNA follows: TGTGCCAGTAGTTCGGCGGTCTATGGCTACACCTTC. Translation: CASSSAVYGYTF.

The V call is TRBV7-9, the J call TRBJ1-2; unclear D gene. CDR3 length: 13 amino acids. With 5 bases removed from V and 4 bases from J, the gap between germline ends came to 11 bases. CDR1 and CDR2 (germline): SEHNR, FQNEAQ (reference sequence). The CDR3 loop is CASSLGLAYGYTF. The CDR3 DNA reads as TGTGCCAGCAGCCTAGGGCTCGCCTATGGCTACACCTTC.

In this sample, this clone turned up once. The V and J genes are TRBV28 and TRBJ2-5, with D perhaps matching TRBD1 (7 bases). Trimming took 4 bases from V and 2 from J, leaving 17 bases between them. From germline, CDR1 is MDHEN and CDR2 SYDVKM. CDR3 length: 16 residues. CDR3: CASSYIQGGRQETQYF. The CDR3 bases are TGTGCCAGCAGTTATATCCAGGGGGGACGGCAAGAGACCCAGTACTTC.

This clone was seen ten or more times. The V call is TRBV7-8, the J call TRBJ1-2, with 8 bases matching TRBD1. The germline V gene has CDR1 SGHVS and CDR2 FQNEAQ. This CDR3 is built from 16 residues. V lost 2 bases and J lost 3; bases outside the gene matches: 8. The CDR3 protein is CASSLSPGGADYGYTF. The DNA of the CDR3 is TGTGCCAGCAGCTTAAGTCCAGGGGGCGCGGACTATGGCTACACCTTC.

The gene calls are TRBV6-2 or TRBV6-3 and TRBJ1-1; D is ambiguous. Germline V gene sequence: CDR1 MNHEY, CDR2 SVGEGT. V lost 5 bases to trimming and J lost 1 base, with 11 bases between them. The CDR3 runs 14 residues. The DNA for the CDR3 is TGTGCCAGCAGTCGCGCCGGTCCGAACACTGAAGCTTTCTTT. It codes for CASSRAGPNTEAFF.

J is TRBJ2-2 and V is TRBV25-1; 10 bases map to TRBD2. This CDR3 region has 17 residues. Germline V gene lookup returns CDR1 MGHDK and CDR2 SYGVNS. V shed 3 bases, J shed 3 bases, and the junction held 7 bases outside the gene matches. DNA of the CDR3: TGTGCCAGCAGTGACTCTATCCTAGCGGGGGACACCGGGGAGCTGTTTTTT. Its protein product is CASSDSILAGDTGELFF. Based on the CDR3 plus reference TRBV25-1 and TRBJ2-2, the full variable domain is EADIYQTPRYLVIGTGKKITLECSQTMGHDKMYWYQQDPGMELHLIHYSYGVNSTEKGDLSSESTVSRIRTEHFPLTLESARPSHTSQYLCASSDSILAGDTGELFFGEGSRLTVL.

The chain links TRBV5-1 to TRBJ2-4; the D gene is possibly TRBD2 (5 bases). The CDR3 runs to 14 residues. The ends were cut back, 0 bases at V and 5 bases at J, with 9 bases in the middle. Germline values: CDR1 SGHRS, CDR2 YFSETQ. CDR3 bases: TGCGCCAGCAGCTTGGGCCCAGCGGAAAACATTCAGTACTTC. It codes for CASSLGPAENIQYF.

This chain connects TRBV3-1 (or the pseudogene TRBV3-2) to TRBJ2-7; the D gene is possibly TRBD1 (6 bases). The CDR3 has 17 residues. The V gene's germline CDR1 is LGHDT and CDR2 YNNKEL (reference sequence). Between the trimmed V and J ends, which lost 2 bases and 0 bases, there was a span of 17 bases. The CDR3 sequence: CASSQPMGHELSYEQYF. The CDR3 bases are TGTGCCAGCAGCCAACCTATGGGACACGAACTCTCCTACGAGCAGTACTTC.

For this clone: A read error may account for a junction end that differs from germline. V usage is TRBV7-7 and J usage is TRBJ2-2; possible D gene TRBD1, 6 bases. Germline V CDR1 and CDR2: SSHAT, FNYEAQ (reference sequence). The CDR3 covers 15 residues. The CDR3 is CASSYLTGNTGELFF. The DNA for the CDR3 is TGTGCTAGCAGCTACCTGACAGGGAACACCGGGGAGCTGTTTTTT.

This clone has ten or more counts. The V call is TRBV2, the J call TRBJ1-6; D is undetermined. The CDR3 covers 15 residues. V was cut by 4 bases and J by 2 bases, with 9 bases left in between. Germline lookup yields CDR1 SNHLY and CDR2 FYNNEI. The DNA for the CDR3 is TGTGCCAGCAGTGTAAGGAGCCCCTATAATTCACCCCTCCACTTT. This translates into CASSVRSPYNSPLHF.

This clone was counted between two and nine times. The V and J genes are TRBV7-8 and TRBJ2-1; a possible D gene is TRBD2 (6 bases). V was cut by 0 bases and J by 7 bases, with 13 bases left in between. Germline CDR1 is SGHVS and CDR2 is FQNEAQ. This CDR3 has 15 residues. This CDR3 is CASSLAAGSGNEQFF. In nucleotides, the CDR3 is TGTGCCAGCAGCTTAGCTGCGGGGTCAGGGAATGAGCAGTTCTTC.

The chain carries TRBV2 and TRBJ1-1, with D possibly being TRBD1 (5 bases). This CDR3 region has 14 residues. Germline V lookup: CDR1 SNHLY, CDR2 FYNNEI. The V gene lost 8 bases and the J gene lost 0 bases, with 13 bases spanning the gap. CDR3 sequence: CASGGTVLNTEAFF. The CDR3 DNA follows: TGTGCCAGCGGAGGGACGGTCTTGAACACTGAAGCTTTCTTT.